This T cell receptor (beta chain) was profiled in a study of T cells in Graves' hyperthyroidism and ophthalmopathy (dated by TCRdb to about 2019). In the study overall: To identify TCR V-J signatures that set the groups apart, the researchers used a discovery cohort of 95 to 100 patients, made up of about 44 with Graves' ophthalmopathy and about 59 with stable Graves' hyperthyroidism. Prospective prediction of ophthalmopathy was tested in an independent validation cohort consisting of about 20 hyperthyroidism patients and around 16 patients who later progressed to ophthalmopathy. The 95 to 100 discovery patients were divided at random into training and test sets in a 7:3 ratio. In addition, the study compared T-cell repertoires in thyroid tissue and in blood from 6 or 7 Graves' hyperthyroidism patients. Following sampling, methimazole starting at 30 mg daily was given to hyperthyroidism patients, and high-dose intravenous methylprednisolone was given to ophthalmopathy patients. The paper describes TCR Vbeta CDR3 sequencing of 135 peripheral blood samples, made up of some 40 ophthalmopathy patients, 70 to 80 hyperthyroidism patients and some 17 progressor patients.

The TCR beta CDR3 regions were amplified from the RNA transcripts. The first round of RT-PCR for the TCR CDR3 was performed with the HTBI primer set and the Qiagen OneStep RT-PCR kit. Libraries were constructed in a second round of multiplex PCR, after which size selection and purification were carried out. Libraries were sequenced paired-end with 100 bp reads on an Illumina HiSeq2000. The authors' analysis ran thus. Raw data were processed with SOAPnuke, discarding reads with adapters, uncalled bases, mean Phred below 15, or no exact constant-primer or identifier match. High-quality paired reads were merged with COPE v1.2.5, and unique nucleotide sequences were defined as clonotypes. MiTCR v1.1 was used to align the clonotypes against IMGT TRBV, TRBD and TRBJ reference segments. Analysis was restricted to V-J combinations with a frequency above 0.0001, which covered 99.2% of repertoires. The TCS score was defined as F50 (clonal expansion) divided by E x V (chaos), with BLOSUM62-based TCRdist calculated between CDR3 peptides within each V-J. Welch's t-statistics and random forest reduced roughly 540 V-J features to 13, which were used in a naive Bayes classifier (R e1071). Through fastp at Q25 and MiXCR, TCRdb rebuilt clones from the public reads, retaining in-frame beta chains. Rows with a matching CDR3 protein are joined into one entry that keeps the most common DNA and genes. The V and J calls follow TCRdb's processing rather than the paper's. In all, the sample holds hundreds of thousands of distinct CDR3 sequences, and about half of those were seen once. The top ten hold roughly 8.2% of the sample.

Study-wide findings and limitations: A 13 V-J signature model separated ophthalmopathy from stable hyperthyroidism, with about 90% sensitivity and 81% to 82% specificity in cross-validation and 80%/75% in testing. During validation, the model predicted progression to ophthalmopathy a median of approximately 6 months ahead of onset, with approximately 71% sensitivity and 72% to 80% specificity. Sample size was not statistically predetermined, and blinding of investigators to group allocation was not performed. Blood samples also contained most of the expanded thyroid clonotypes (frequency above 0.001), which suggests that blood repertoires may reflect thyroid immune responses.

With respect to this clonotype: Its recognized antigen is unknown. The input lacks base qualities; no much larger clone sits a single base away.

The CDR3 starts with the cysteine, ends with the phenylalanine, and has 14 residues. Of all the DNA, just the CDR3 is kept, 42 bases in frame from base 1. V has 5 bases trimmed and J has 6 bases trimmed; junction bases matching no gene number 6. The germline V gene (reference sequence) specifies SEHNR as CDR1 and FQNEAQ as CDR2. Graves' hyperthyroidism was defined as stable when no progression to ophthalmopathy occurred over 18 months of follow-up. Hyperthyroidism patients were newly diagnosed, had a disease duration of under 2 months, and were aged 18 to 65 years. Exclusion was applied to patients with uncontrolled infections, other autoimmune diseases, pregnancy or lactation. Clinical symptoms, serum thyroxine and TRAb, thyroid ultrasound, and orbital computed tomography formed the basis for the diagnoses. Total RNA was extracted with Trizol reagent, and quality was checked on an Agilent 2100 Bioanalyzer.

The clonotype was recovered from a woman aged 18-29 years with Graves' hyperthyroidism. Donor details come from another sample of the same person, matched by shared clones. This receptor chain uses TRBV7-9 and TRBJ1-4, and 7 bases in between align with TRBD1. Material for sequencing was peripheral blood or thyroid tissue (not recorded which). The CDR3 reads as follows: CASSAEGTDEKLFF. DNA sequence: TGTGCCAGCAGCGCAGAGGGGACAGATGAAAAACTGTTTTTT.